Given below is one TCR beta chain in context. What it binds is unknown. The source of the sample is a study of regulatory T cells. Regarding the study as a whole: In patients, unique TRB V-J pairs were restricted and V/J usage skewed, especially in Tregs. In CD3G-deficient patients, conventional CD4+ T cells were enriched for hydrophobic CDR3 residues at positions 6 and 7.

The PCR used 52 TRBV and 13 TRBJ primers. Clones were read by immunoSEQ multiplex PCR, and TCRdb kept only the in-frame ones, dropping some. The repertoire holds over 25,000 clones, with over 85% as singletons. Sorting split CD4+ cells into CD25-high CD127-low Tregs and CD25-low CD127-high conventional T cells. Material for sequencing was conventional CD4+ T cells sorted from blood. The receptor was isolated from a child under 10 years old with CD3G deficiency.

CDR3 amino acids: CASSKGTRLDEQYF. CDR3 coding DNA: TGTGCCAGCAGCAAAGGGACAAGGTTGGACGAGCAGTACTTC. The chain recombines TRBV13 with TRBJ2-7, with TRBD1 as a possible D gene (6 bases). This CDR3 spans 14 amino acids. Trimming cost V 5 bases and J 5 bases, with 16 bases left between them. Germline CDR1 PRHDT, CDR2 FYEKMQ (reference sequence).